The 9 T cell receptor beta chains below come from one sample, sequenced in a study of shared clonotypes between healthy human individuals. Clones were sequenced by immunoSEQ multiplex PCR, and TCRdb holds only the in-frame ones, with some missing. The repertoire includes 450,000 to 500,000 clones, 70% to 80% of them detected once, and 12% sits in the top ten. The sample was PBMCs. These receptors all come from a woman between 40 and 50 years old in good health. Some clones in this sample may be carry-over from other donors' samples.

This CDR3 reads CASSPPTPSYEQYF. CDR3 nucleotides: TGTGCCAGCAGCCCGCCGACCCCCTCCTACGAGCAGTACTTC. This rearrangement joins TRBV7-9 to TRBJ2-7; D gene uncertain. Per germline, CDR1 SEHNR and CDR2 FQNEAQ (reference sequence). The CDR3 length is 14 residues. With 5 bases removed from V and 0 bases from J, the gap between germline ends came to 11 bases.

The V and J genes are TRBV5-4 and TRBJ2-5; 7 bases are a match to TRBD1. The CDR3 totals 16 residues. After removal of 4 bases from V and 4 bases from J, the junction contained 13 bases not matched to a gene. Per the germline V gene, CDR1 is SGHNT and CDR2 is YYREEE (reference sequence). CDR3 protein: CASSGRDSPLGETQYF. DNA of the CDR3: TGTGCCAGCAGCGGTAGGGACAGCCCCCTGGGAGAGACCCAGTACTTC.

This clone was counted only a few times. A single base separates this from a much larger clone, so it may be a read error. CDR3 sequence: CASSPISANHGYTF. CDR3 nucleotides: TGTGCCAGCAGCCCTATATCGGCCAACCATGGCTACACCTTC. V usage is TRBV7-6 and J usage is TRBJ1-2, with D uncertain. CDR1 is SGHVS, CDR2 FNYEAQ, per germline. The V and J ends lost 5 bases and 6 bases respectively, with 16 bases between them. The CDR3 length is 14 residues.

This chain links TRBV4-1 with TRBJ2-2; either TRBD1 or TRBD2 may fit D (6 bases each). The CDR3 sequence is 15 residues long. Germline V lookup: CDR1 MGHRA, CDR2 YSYEKL. V gave up 7 bases and J gave up 4 bases, with 16 bases separating them. CDR3: CASNRGGGPTGELFF. Written as DNA, the CDR3 is TGCGCCAGCAATAGAGGGGGAGGACCCACCGGGGAGCTGTTTTTT.

V usage is TRBV4-1 and J usage is TRBJ1-2; D remains ambiguous. V lost 9 bases and J lost 8, with 22 bases in between. Per germline, CDR1 MGHRA and CDR2 YSYEKL. This CDR3 region has 14 residues. Here the CDR3 reads CASSNPARGNGYTF. CDR3 in DNA: TGCGCCAGTTCGAACCCGGCCAGAGGAAACGGCTACACCTTC.

This rearrangement joins TRBV19 to TRBJ1-1; D gene uncertain. This CDR3 has 12 amino acids. Between the trimmed V and J ends, which lost 5 bases and 5 bases, there was a span of 9 bases. The germline CDR1 and CDR2 sequences are LNHDA and SQIVND (reference sequence). In DNA, the CDR3 is TGTGCCAGTAGTTTTCAGAGGACTGAAGCTTTCTTT. Amino acid sequence: CASSFQRTEAFF.

With regard to this clone: This likely stems from a read error, as it lies one base from a far larger clone. This chain connects TRBV4-1 to TRBJ2-7; D possibly uses TRBD1 or TRBD2 (5 bases each). From germline, CDR1 is MGHRA and CDR2 YSYEKL. The CDR3 consists of 13 residues. The CDR3 spells CASRRDLNSEQHF. Written as DNA, the CDR3 is TGCGCCAGCAGAAGGGACCTCAATTCCGAGCAGCACTTC.

The V gene is TRBV2, the J gene TRBJ2-7; a possible D gene is TRBD2 (6 bases). Germline V gene data show CDR1 as SNHLY and CDR2 as FYNNEI. The CDR3 covers 12 residues. V was trimmed by 10 bases and J by 6 bases, leaving 16 bases between them. The CDR3: CANRGDWSEQYF. The CDR3, as DNA: TGTGCCAACAGAGGGGACTGGAGCGAGCAGTACTTC.

The V and J genes are TRBV7-8 and TRBJ2-2; 14 bases match TRBD2. Germline V CDR1 and CDR2: SGHVS, FQNEAQ. Trimming removed 4 bases from V and 5 bases from J; junction bases left unmatched: 9. This CDR3 has 18 residues. The CDR3 DNA reads TGTGCCAGCAGCTCCCTGGGACTAGCGGGAGTGGCAACCGGGGAGCTGTTTTTT. It yields the protein CASSSLGLAGVATGELFF. Filled out from reference TRBV7-8 and TRBJ2-2, the complete variable domain reads GAGVSQSPRYKVAKRGQDVALRCDPISGHVSLFWYQQALGQGPEFLTYFQNEAQLDKSGLPSDRFFAERPEGSVSTLKIQRTQQEDSAVYLCASSSLGLAGVATGELFFGEGSRLTVL.